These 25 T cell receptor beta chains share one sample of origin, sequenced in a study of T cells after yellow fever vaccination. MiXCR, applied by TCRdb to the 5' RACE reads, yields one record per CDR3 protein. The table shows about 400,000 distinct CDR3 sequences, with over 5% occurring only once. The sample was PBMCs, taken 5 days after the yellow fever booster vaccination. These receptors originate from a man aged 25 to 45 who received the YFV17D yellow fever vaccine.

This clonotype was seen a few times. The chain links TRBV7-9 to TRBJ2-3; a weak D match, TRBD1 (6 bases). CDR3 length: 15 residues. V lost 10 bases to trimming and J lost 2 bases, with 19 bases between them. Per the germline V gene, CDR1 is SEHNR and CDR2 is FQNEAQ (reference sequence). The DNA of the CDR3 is TGTGCCACCGAGGGATCGGGACACCTCACAGATACGCAGTATTTT. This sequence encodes CATEGSGHLTDTQYF. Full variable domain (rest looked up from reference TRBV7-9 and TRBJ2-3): DTGVSQNPRHKITKRGQNVTFRCDPISEHNRLYWYRQTLGQGPEFLTYFQNEAQLEKSRLLSDRFSAERPKGSFSTLEIQRTEQGDSAMYLCATEGSGHLTDTQYFGPGTRLTVL.

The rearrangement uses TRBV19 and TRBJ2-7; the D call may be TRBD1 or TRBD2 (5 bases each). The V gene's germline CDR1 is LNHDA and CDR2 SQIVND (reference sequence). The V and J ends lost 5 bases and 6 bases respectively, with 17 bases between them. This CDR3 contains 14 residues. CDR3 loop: CASSPRGQEVEQYF. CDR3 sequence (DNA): TGTGCCAGTAGTCCCCGGGGCCAAGAGGTCGAGCAGTACTTC.

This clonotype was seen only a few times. CDR3 residues: CASSYNGFLVAGELFF. The CDR3 DNA is TGTGCCAGCAGTTATAATGGGTTTTTGGTCGCCGGGGAGCTGTTTTTT. The chain employs TRBV6-2 or TRBV6-3 and TRBJ2-2; D unclear. Germline V gene lookup returns CDR1 MNHEY and CDR2 SVGEGT. Trimming shortened V by 3 bases and J by 6 bases, and 17 bases separated the two germline ends. CDR3 length: 16 amino acids.

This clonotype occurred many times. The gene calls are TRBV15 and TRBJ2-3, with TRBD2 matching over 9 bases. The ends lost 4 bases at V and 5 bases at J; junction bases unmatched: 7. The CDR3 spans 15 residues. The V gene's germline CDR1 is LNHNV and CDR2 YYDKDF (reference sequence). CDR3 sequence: CATSIQRTSVDTQYF. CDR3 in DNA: TGTGCCACCAGCATTCAAAGGACTAGCGTAGATACGCAGTATTTT.

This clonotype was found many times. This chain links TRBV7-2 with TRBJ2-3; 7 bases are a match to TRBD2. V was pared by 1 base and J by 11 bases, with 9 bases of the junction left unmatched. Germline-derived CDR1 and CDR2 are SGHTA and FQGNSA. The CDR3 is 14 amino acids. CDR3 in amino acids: CASSLGWEGGRQYF. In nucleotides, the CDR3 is TGTGCCAGCAGCTTAGGGTGGGAGGGCGGTAGGCAGTATTTT.

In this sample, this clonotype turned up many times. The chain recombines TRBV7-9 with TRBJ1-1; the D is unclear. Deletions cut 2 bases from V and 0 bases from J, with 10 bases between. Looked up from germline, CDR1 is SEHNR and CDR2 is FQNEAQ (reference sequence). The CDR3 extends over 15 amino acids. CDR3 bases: TGTGCCAGCAGCTTAACAGAGAACATGAACACTGAAGCTTTCTTT. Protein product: CASSLTENMNTEAFF.

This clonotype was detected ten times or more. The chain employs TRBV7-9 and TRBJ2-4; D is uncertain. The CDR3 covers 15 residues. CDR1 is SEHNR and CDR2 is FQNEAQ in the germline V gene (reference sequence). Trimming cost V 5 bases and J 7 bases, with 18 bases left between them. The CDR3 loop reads CASSPPGVDGNIQYF. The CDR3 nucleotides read TGTGCCAGCAGCCCTCCTGGGGTAGATGGGAACATTCAGTACTTC. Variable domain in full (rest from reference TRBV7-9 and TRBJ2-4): DTGVSQNPRHKITKRGQNVTFRCDPISEHNRLYWYRQTLGQGPEFLTYFQNEAQLEKSRLLSDRFSAERPKGSFSTLEIQRTEQGDSAMYLCASSPPGVDGNIQYFGAGTRLSVL.

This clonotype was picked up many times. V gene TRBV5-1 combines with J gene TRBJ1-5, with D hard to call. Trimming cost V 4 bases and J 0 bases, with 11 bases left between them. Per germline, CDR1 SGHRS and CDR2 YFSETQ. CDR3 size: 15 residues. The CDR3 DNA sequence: TGCGCCAGCAGCATGGACGGGCATAGCAATCAGCCCCAGCATTTT. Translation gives CASSMDGHSNQPQHF.

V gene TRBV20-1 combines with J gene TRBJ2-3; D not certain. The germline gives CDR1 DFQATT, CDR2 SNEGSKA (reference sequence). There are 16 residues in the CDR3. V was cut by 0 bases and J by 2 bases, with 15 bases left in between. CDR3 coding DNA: TGCAGTGCTAGAGATTTACGAGCCCATACCACAGATACGCAGTATTTT. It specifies CSARDLRAHTTDTQYF.

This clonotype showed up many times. The CDR3 here is CSASSIGGGQPQHF. CDR3 nucleotide sequence: TGCAGTGCTAGTAGTATAGGGGGGGGCCAGCCCCAGCATTTT. V is TRBV20-1 and J is TRBJ1-5; D might be TRBD1 (6 bases). Trimming removed 3 bases from V and 7 bases from J, with 16 bases in between. The CDR3 extends over 14 amino acids. Germline CDR1 and CDR2: DFQATT and SNEGSKA (reference sequence).

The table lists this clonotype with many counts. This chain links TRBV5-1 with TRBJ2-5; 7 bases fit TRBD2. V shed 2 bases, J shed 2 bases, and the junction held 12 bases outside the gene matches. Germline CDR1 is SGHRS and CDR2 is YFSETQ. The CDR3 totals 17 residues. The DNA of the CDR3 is TGCGCCAGCAGCTTCGTGCTCGGGGGGAAAGTACAAGAGACCCAGTACTTC. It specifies CASSFVLGGKVQETQYF.

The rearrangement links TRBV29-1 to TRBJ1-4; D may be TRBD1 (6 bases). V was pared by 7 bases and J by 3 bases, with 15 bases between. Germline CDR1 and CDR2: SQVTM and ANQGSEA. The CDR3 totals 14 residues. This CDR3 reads CSALEQGSNEKLFF. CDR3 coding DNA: TGCAGCGCCCTGGAGCAGGGGTCTAATGAAAAACTGTTTTTT.

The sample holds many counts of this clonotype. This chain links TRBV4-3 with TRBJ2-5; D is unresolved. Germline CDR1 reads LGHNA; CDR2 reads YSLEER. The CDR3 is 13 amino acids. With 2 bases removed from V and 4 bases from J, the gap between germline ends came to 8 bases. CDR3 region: CASSQNYLETQYF. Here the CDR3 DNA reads TGCGCCAGCAGCCAAAATTACCTAGAGACCCAGTACTTC.

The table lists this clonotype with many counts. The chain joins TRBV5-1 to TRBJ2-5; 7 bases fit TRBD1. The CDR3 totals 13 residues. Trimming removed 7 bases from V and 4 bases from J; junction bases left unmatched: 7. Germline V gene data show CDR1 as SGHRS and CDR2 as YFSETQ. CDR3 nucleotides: TGCGCCAGCTCTCTTGACAGGGCAGAGACCCAGTACTTC. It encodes CASSLDRAETQYF.

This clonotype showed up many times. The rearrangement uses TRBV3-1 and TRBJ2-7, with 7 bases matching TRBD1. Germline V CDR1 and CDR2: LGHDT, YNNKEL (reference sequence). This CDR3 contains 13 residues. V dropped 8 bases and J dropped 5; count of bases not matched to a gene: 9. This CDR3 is CASGGRTGNEQYF. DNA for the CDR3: TGTGCCAGCGGAGGTAGGACAGGCAACGAGCAGTACTTC.

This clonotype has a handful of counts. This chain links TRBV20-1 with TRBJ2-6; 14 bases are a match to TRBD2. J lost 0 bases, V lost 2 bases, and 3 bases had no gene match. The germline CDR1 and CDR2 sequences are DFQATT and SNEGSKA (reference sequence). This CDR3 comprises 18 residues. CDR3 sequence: CSARRTSGRISGANVLTF. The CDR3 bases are TGCAGTGCTAGACGGACTAGCGGGAGGATCTCTGGGGCCAACGTCCTGACTTTC.

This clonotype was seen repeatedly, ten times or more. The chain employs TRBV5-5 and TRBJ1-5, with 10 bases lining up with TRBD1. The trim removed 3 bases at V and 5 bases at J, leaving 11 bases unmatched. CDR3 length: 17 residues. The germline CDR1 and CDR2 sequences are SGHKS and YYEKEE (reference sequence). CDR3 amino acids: CASSSLVLTGGHQPQHF. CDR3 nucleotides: TGTGCCAGCAGCTCCCTAGTCTTGACAGGGGGCCATCAGCCCCAGCATTTT.

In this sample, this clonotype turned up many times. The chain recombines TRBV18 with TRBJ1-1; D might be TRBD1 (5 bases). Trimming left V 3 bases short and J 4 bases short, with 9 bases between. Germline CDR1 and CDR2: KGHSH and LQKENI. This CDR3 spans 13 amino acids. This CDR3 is CASSPNGGTEAFF. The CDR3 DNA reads TGTGCCAGCTCACCGAATGGGGGCACTGAAGCTTTCTTT.

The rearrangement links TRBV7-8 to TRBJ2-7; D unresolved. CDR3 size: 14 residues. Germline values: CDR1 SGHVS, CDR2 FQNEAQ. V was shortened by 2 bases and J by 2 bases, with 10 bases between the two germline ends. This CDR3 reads CASSLMLRPYEQYF. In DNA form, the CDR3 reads TGTGCCAGCAGCTTAATGCTCAGACCCTACGAGCAGTACTTC.

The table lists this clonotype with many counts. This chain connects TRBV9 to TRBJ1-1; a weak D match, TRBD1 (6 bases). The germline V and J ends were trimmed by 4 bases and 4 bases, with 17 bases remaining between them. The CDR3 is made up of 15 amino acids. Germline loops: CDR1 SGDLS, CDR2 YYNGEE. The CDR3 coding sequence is TGTGCCAGCAGCTACGGTGGGGGGCGAGGCACTGAAGCTTTCTTT. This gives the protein CASSYGGGRGTEAFF.

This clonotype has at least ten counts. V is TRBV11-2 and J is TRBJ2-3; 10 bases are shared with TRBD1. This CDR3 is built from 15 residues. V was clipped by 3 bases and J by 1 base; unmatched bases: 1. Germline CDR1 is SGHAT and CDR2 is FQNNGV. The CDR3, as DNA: TGTGCCAGCAGCTTCGGGACAGGGGGCACAGATACGCAGTATTTT. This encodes CASSFGTGGTDTQYF.

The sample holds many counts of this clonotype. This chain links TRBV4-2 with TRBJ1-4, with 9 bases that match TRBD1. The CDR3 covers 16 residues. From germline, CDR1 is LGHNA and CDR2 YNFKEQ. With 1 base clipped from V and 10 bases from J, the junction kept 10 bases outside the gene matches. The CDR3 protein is CASSQGTGERPVKLFF. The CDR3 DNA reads TGTGCCAGCAGCCAAGGGACAGGGGAACGACCAGTAAAACTGTTTTTT.

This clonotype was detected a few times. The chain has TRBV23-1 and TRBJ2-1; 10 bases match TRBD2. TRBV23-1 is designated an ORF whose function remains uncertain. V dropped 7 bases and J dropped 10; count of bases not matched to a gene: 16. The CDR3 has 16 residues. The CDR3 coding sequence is TGCGCCAGCACCCGAAGGTGGACTAGCGGTTCAAGGGAGCAGTTCTTC. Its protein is CASTRRWTSGSREQFF.

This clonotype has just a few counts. This chain's CDR3 is CSASIKNEQFF. The DNA of the CDR3 is TGCAGTGCTAGTATCAAGAATGAGCAGTTCTTC. The chain joins TRBV20-1 to TRBJ2-1; no definite D call. This CDR3 has 11 amino acids. V lost 3 bases and J lost 7, with 7 bases in between. Germline values: CDR1 DFQATT, CDR2 SNEGSKA (reference sequence).

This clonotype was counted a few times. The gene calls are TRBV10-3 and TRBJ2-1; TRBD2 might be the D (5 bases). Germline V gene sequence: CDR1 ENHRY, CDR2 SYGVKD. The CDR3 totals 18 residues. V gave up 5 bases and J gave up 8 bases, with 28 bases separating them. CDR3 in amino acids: CAISPPQASSHPDYEQFF. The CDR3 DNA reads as TGTGCCATCAGTCCTCCTCAGGCTAGTTCGCACCCGGACTATGAGCAGTTCTTC.